Below are 2 T cell receptor beta chains sequenced from a single sample in a study of shared clonotypes between healthy human individuals. Profiling relied on immunoSEQ multiplex PCR, and the TCRdb table lists in-frame clones only, not all of them. The sample has some 1 million clones; 60% to 80% are singletons. The sequenced sample was memory CD4+ T cells sorted from blood. Stated subset: CD45RA-negative fraction. The receptors here all came from a man aged 18 to 30 in good health.

This chain uses TRBV10-3 with TRBJ1-6; no clear D gene. The V end lost 0 bases, the J end lost 7 bases, and 10 bases lay between the germline ends. This CDR3 region has 15 residues. Germline CDR1 ENHRY, CDR2 SYGVKD. This CDR3 reads CAISESPQTNSPLHF. CDR3 in DNA: TGTGCCATCAGTGAGTCGCCACAGACGAATTCACCCCTCCACTTT.

This chain connects TRBV5-4 to TRBJ2-1; D gene ambiguous. This CDR3 contains 15 residues. The V gene lost 0 bases and the J gene lost 0 bases, with 7 bases spanning the gap. Germline-derived CDR1 and CDR2 are SGHNT and YYREEE (reference sequence). This CDR3 reads CASSLGSRSYNEQFF. In DNA form, the CDR3 reads TGTGCCAGCAGCTTGGGTAGCCGCTCCTACAATGAGCAGTTCTTC.